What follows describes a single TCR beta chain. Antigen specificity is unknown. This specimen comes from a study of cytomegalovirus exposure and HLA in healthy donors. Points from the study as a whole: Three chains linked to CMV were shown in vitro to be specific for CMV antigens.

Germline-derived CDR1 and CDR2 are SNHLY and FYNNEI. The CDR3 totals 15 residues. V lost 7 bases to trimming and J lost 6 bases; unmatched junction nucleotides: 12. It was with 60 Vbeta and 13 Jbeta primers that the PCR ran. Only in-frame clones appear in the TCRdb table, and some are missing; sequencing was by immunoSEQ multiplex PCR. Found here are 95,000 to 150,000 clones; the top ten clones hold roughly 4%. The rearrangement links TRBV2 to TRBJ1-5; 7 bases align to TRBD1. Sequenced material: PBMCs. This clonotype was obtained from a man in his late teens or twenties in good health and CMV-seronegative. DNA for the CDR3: TGTGCCAGCACGCCCAGACAGGGCGTAAGTCAGCCCCAGCATTTT. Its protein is CASTPRQGVSQPQHF.